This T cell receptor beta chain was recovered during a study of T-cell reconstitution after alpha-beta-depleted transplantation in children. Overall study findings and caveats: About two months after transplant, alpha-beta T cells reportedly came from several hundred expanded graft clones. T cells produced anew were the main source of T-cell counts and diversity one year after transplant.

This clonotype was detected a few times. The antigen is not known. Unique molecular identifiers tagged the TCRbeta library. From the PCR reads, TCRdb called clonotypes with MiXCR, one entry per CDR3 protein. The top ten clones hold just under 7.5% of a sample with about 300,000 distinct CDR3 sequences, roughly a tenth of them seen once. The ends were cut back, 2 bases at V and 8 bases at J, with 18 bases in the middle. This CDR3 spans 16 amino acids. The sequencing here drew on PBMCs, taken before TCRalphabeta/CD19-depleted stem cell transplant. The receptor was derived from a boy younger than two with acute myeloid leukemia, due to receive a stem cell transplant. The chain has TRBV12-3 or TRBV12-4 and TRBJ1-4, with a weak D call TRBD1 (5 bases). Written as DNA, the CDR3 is TGTGCCAGCAGTTTACCCCCAGGGCTGCCCGGGGAAAAACTGTTTTTT. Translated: CASSLPPGLPGEKLFF.